A single sample is the source of the 16 T cell receptor beta chains below, sequenced in a study of T cells after yellow fever vaccination. TCRdb passed the 5' RACE reads through MiXCR, listing each CDR3 protein once. The table includes 150,000 to 200,000 distinct CDR3 sequences, approximately 6.2% detected once. The specimen was CD4+ T cells sorted from PBMCs, collected on the day of the first yellow fever vaccination. The source is a man younger than 35 who received the YFV17D yellow fever vaccine.

The V and J genes are TRBV19 and TRBJ1-5; possibly TRBD1 for D (6 bases). Trimming shortened V by 6 bases and J by 6 bases, and 12 bases separated the two germline ends. Germline CDR1 LNHDA, CDR2 SQIVND (reference sequence). This CDR3 is built from 13 residues. CDR3 DNA: TGTGCCAGTAGCCCCACCAGGGGTCAGCCCCAGCATTTT. It specifies CASSPTRGQPQHF. Drawing the rest from reference TRBV19 and TRBJ1-5, the complete variable domain is DGGITQSPKYLFRKEGQNVTLSCEQNLNHDAMYWYRQDPGQGLRLIYYSQIVNDFQKGDIAEGYSVSREKKESFPLTVTSAQKNPTAFYLCASSPTRGQPQHFGDGTRLSIL.

This rearrangement joins TRBV2 to TRBJ1-1, with TRBD1 matching over 10 bases. The V gene's germline CDR1 is SNHLY and CDR2 FYNNEI. The trim removed 6 bases at V and 6 bases at J, leaving 7 bases unmatched. This CDR3 spans 14 amino acids. This CDR3 is CASRPGTGASEAFF. CDR3 coding DNA: TGTGCCAGCAGGCCCGGGACAGGGGCCTCTGAAGCTTTCTTT. The full variable domain, in which reference TRBV2 and TRBJ1-1 provide the parts outside the CDR3, is EPEVTQTPSHQVTQMGQEVILRCVPISNHLYFYWYRQILGQKVEFLVSFYNNEISEKSEIFDDQFSVERPDGSNFTLKIRSTKLEDSAMYFCASRPGTGASEAFFGQGTRLTVV.

This clonotype was observed a few times. The chain joins TRBV10-3 to TRBJ1-1; no definite D call. Trimming shortened V by 7 bases and J by 4 bases, and 10 bases separated the two germline ends. The CDR3 totals 12 residues. The germline CDR1 and CDR2 sequences are ENHRY and SYGVKD. Here the CDR3 DNA reads TGTGCCATCAATGGGGAGGGCACTGAAGCTTTCTTT. This encodes CAINGEGTEAFF.

The chain uses TRBV7-6 and TRBJ2-5; 7 nucleotides align to TRBD2. The ends lost 6 bases at V and 7 bases at J; junction bases unmatched: 14. In germline, CDR1 is SGHVS, CDR2 FNYEAQ. The CDR3 length is 15 residues. The CDR3 loop is CASSPTPGAGLTQYF. CDR3 bases: TGTGCCAGCAGTCCAACCCCCGGAGCGGGGTTGACCCAGTACTTC.

V usage is TRBV6-5 and J usage is TRBJ2-1; 10 nucleotides line up with TRBD2. V was clipped by 2 bases and J by 5 bases; unmatched bases: 9. This CDR3 has 17 residues. From germline, CDR1 is MNHEY and CDR2 SVGAGI. CDR3 in DNA: TGTGCCAGCAGTTACCCAACCGCTAGCGGGGGTAACAATGAGCAGTTCTTC. This encodes CASSYPTASGGNNEQFF.

This clonotype was counted a few times. Germline and junction disagree at one end, which may indicate a read error. The J gene is TRBJ2-3, the V gene TRBV20-1, with 11 bases that match TRBD2. The CDR3 is 15 amino acids. Germline V gene sequence: CDR1 DFQATT, CDR2 SNEGSKA (reference sequence). The CDR3 region has the DNA TGCTGTGCTAGAGGGCTAGCGGGGGGTACAGATACGCAGTATTTT. The encoded protein is CCARGLAGGTDTQYF.

This clonotype was seen at least ten times. This rearrangement joins TRBV12-3 or TRBV12-4 to TRBJ1-1; D remains unclear. CDR3 length equals 14 residues. Trimming pared 6 bases from V and 8 bases from J, leaving 19 bases between. CDR3: CASRPETTATEAFF. The CDR3 coding sequence is TGTGCCAGCAGACCTGAAACCACGGCGACGGAAGCTTTCTTT.

This clonotype was observed a few times. The rearrangement uses TRBV5-6 and TRBJ1-2; no reliable D call. This CDR3 has 13 amino acids. The germline CDR1 and CDR2 sequences are SGHDT and YYEEEE. V was cut by 0 bases and J by 8 bases, with 11 bases left in between. CDR3 sequence reads: CASSLGHDNGYTF. As DNA, the CDR3 is TGTGCCAGCAGCTTGGGTCATGACAACGGCTACACCTTC.

This clonotype was observed at least ten times. The chain recombines TRBV27 with TRBJ2-7; D not resolved. Trimming left V 5 bases short and J 9 bases short, with 17 bases between. Per the germline V gene, CDR1 is MNHEY and CDR2 is SMNVEV (reference sequence). CDR3 length: 13 residues. The CDR3 DNA reads as TGTGCCAGCAGTCCCCCCGGCTACGGCGGGCAGTACTTC. This sequence encodes CASSPPGYGGQYF.

The sample holds many counts of this clonotype. This chain uses TRBV7-8 with TRBJ2-5; 11 bases agree with TRBD2. The CDR3 has 15 amino acids. Germline V CDR1 and CDR2: SGHVS, FQNEAQ. Trimming took 5 bases from V and 5 from J; bases not matched to a gene: 7. In nucleotides, the CDR3 is TGTGCCAGCAGCCGCCCGACTAGCGGGGTGGAGACCCAGTACTTC. Residues: CASSRPTSGVETQYF.

As to this clonotype: Compared with germline, one end of the junction differs, possibly owing to a read error. The gene calls are TRBV7-7 and TRBJ1-4; D remains unclear. Germline CDR1 reads SSHAT; CDR2 reads FNYEAQ (reference sequence). This CDR3 contains 14 residues. The DNA for the CDR3 is TGTGCTAGCAGCTTTAATTTGGGTTCCGAAAAACTGTTTTTT. Its protein product is CASSFNLGSEKLFF.

The sample holds many counts of this clonotype. The chain is built from TRBV4-2 and TRBJ2-1; D not resolved. This CDR3 spans 15 amino acids. With 3 bases removed from V and 4 bases from J, the gap between germline ends came to 13 bases. CDR1 and CDR2 (germline): LGHNA, YNFKEQ. The CDR3 sequence: CASSQDARRYNEQFF. CDR3 DNA sequence: TGTGCCAGCAGCCAGGACGCAAGACGGTACAATGAGCAGTTCTTC.

This clonotype occurred many times. This chain links TRBV20-1 with TRBJ2-7; tentatively, D is TRBD1 or TRBD2 (5 bases each). Per germline, CDR1 DFQATT and CDR2 SNEGSKA (reference sequence). V shed 5 bases and J shed 2 bases, with 10 bases lying between them. The CDR3 is 12 amino acids. The CDR3 protein is CSAERGPYEQYF. In DNA form, the CDR3 reads TGCAGTGCTGAACGGGGACCCTACGAGCAGTACTTC.

This clonotype was detected a few times. The chain links TRBV7-6 to TRBJ2-1; D is perhaps TRBD1 or TRBD2 (6 bases each). V lost 7 bases, J lost 7 bases, and 17 bases lay in between. CDR1 is SGHVS and CDR2 is FNYEAQ in the germline V gene. This CDR3 is built from 14 residues. In DNA, the CDR3 is TGTGCCAGCAAACGATGGGGGGCCGATAATGAGCAGTTCTTC. Translating it yields CASKRWGADNEQFF. Complete variable domain (other parts from reference TRBV7-6 and TRBJ2-1): GAGVSQSPRYKVTKRGQDVALRCDPISGHVSLYWYRQALGQGPEFLTYFNYEAQQDKSGLPNDRFSAERPEGSISTLTIQRTEQRDSAMYRCASKRWGADNEQFFGPGTRLTVL.

The chain is built from TRBV4-3 and TRBJ1-5; 7 bases map to TRBD1. The germline CDR1 and CDR2 sequences are LGHNA and YSLEER. This CDR3 is 17 amino acids long. V lost 4 bases, J lost 0 bases, and 9 bases stayed unmatched. The CDR3 spells CASSLSYGTDSNQPQHF. The CDR3 DNA is TGCGCCAGCAGCCTCTCATACGGGACAGATAGCAATCAGCCCCAGCATTTT.

The table lists this clonotype with a few counts. The CDR3 loop reads CASSPTGVYGYTF. CDR3 in DNA: TGTGCCAGCAGTCCCACAGGGGTCTATGGCTACACCTTC. The V gene is TRBV12-3 or TRBV12-4, the J gene TRBJ1-2; 7 bases fit TRBD1. This CDR3 has 13 amino acids. V was pared by 5 bases and J by 4 bases, with 4 bases of the junction left unmatched.